Listed here is a single T cell receptor beta chain. The sample originates from a study of cytotoxic CD8 clonotypes in ibrutinib-treated CLL. Study-level information: Among responders, about 24 were partial and 2 complete; after median roughly 70 months, approximately 15 stayed remitted and some 12 progressed.

TCRdb keeps only in-frame clones here, not all; method: immunoSEQ multiplex PCR. The repertoire has roughly 29,000 clones, roughly 76% of them found once; the top ten carry about half. The specimen comprised PBMCs, sampled after 36 months of ibrutinib treatment. The clonotype originates from a human donor with chronic lymphocytic leukemia.

The CDR3 nucleotides read TGTGCCAGCAGCCCCGGGACAGGGGCGCTGGGCTATGGCTACACCTTC. Protein sequence: CASSPGTGALGYGYTF. V and J are TRBV5-4 and TRBJ1-2, with 10 bases matching TRBD1. The V gene's germline CDR1 is SGHNT and CDR2 YYREEE (reference sequence). V was clipped by 4 bases and J by 4 bases; unmatched bases: 10. CDR3 length: 16 amino acids. The entire variable domain, with the rest obtained from reference TRBV5-4 and TRBJ1-2, is as follows: ETGVTQSPTHLIKTRGQQVTLRCSSQSGHNTVSWYQQALGQGPQFIFQYYREEENGRGNFPPRFSGLQFPNYSSELNVNALELDDSALYLCASSPGTGALGYGYTFGSGTRLTVV.